This entry features one TCR beta chain sequence. Germline CDR1 and CDR2: MNHNS and SASEGT. There are 15 residues in the CDR3. Trimming took off 7 bases at V and 0 bases at J, with 10 bases between the two ends. This sample is part of a study of shared clonotypes between healthy human individuals. Sequenced by immunoSEQ multiplex PCR; TCRdb stores in-frame clones only, minus some. The sample has 2 million to 2.5 million clones, roughly 95% seen once; the top ten hold less than 0.15%. Sequencing was carried out using naive CD4+ T cells sorted from blood. Specified subset: CD45RA+ positively selected. J is TRBJ2-6 and V is TRBV6-1; D tentatively reads TRBD1 or TRBD2 (5 bases each). This sequence was found in a man between 18 and 35 years old in good health. The CDR3 sequence: CASNPGSSGANVLTF. The DNA for the CDR3 is TGTGCCAGCAATCCAGGGAGCTCTGGGGCCAACGTCCTGACTTTC.